These 27 T cell receptor beta chains originate from one sample sequenced in a study of OX40 agonist ivuxolimab in advanced cancers. TCRdb's copy holds only in-frame clones and misses some; the assay was immunoSEQ multiplex PCR. Among more than 100,000 clones listed, 75% to 90% were seen once. Sequenced material: CD4+ or CD8+ T cells sorted from blood, taken in a trial of the OX40 agonist ivuxolimab. Receptors were obtained from an adult with an advanced solid tumor such as melanoma, head and neck, liver or kidney cancer.

V and J are TRBV5-4 and TRBJ1-2; D might be TRBD1 (6 bases). The V gene's germline CDR1 is SGHNT and CDR2 YYREEE (reference sequence). V was pared by 2 bases and J by 2 bases, with 10 bases between. CDR3 length: 14 amino acids. The CDR3 region is CASSLQGSNYGYTF. CDR3 nucleotides: TGTGCCAGCAGCTTACAGGGATCAAACTATGGCTACACCTTC.

The DNA of the CDR3 is TGTGCCAGCAGCTACCAGGGACAGGGCTCCTACAATGAGCAGTTCTTC. It yields the protein CASSYQGQGSYNEQFF. The chain combines TRBV5-6 with TRBJ2-1, with 9 bases that match TRBD1. This CDR3 has 16 amino acids. J was trimmed by 0 bases and V by 3 bases; bases with no gene match: 4. The V gene's germline CDR1 is SGHDT and CDR2 YYEEEE.

The chain employs TRBV5-4 and TRBJ1-1; D is undetermined. Germline V gene sequence: CDR1 SGHNT, CDR2 YYREEE (reference sequence). Deletions cut 0 bases from V and 3 bases from J, with 12 bases between. The CDR3 is 15 amino acids. This chain's CDR3 is CASSLGAVGDTEAFF. CDR3 nucleotide sequence: TGTGCCAGCAGCTTGGGGGCCGTCGGTGACACTGAAGCTTTCTTT.

The rearrangement uses TRBV28 and TRBJ1-2; no firm D call. V was trimmed by 4 bases and J by 0 bases, leaving 9 bases between them. The CDR3 spans 14 residues. The germline V gene encodes CDR1 MDHEN and CDR2 SYDVKM. The CDR3 sequence is CASSSVQPNYGYTF. The CDR3, as DNA: TGTGCCAGCAGTTCTGTTCAGCCTAACTATGGCTACACCTTC.

The V call is TRBV7-3, the J call TRBJ2-7, with D unresolved. This CDR3 is 15 amino acids long. CDR1 and CDR2 from the germline V gene are SGHTA and FQGTGA. The V gene lost 5 bases and the J gene lost 3 bases, with 17 bases spanning the gap. The CDR3 nucleotides are TGTGCCAGCAGCACCGCCCCCGGCCCTTACTACGAGCAGTACTTC. Translation: CASSTAPGPYYEQYF.

The chain has TRBV5-4 and TRBJ2-7; D may be TRBD1 or TRBD2 (5 bases each). CDR1 is SGHNT and CDR2 is YYREEE in the germline V gene (reference sequence). The CDR3 runs to 15 residues. Trimming pared 1 base from V and 1 base from J, leaving 12 bases between. As DNA, the CDR3 is TGTGCCAGCAGCTTGCGGGGACCGACGTCCTACGAGCAGTACTTC. Protein product: CASSLRGPTSYEQYF.

This chain links TRBV30 with TRBJ2-7, with 7 bases that match TRBD1. Germline CDR1 and CDR2: GTSNPN and SVGIG (reference sequence). The V gene end was trimmed by 7 bases and the J gene end by 4 bases; junction bases not matched to a gene: 4. This CDR3 is 11 amino acids long. This CDR3 reads CALSRGYEQYF. DNA of the CDR3: TGTGCCTTGAGCAGGGGGTACGAGCAGTACTTC. Based on the CDR3 plus reference TRBV30 and TRBJ2-7, the full variable domain is SQTIHQWPATLVQPVGSPLSLECTVEGTSNPNLYWYRQAAGRGLQLLFYSVGIGQISSEVPQNLSASRPQDRQFILSSKKLLLSDSGFYLCALSRGYEQYFGPGTRLTVT.

The chain is built from TRBV5-6 and TRBJ2-7, with TRBD1 identical over 7 bases. V lost 4 bases and J lost 3; bases outside the gene matches: 10. Germline V gene lookup returns CDR1 SGHDT and CDR2 YYEEEE. The CDR3 has 15 residues. For the CDR3, the DNA is TGTGCCAGCAGCACGGGGACAGTGAGGCTCTACGAGCAGTACTTC. It codes for CASSTGTVRLYEQYF.

Here the CDR3 reads CASSMGGGPGANVLTF. The CDR3 coding sequence is TGTGCCAGTAGTATGGGAGGGGGTCCCGGGGCCAACGTCCTGACTTTC. The chain combines TRBV19 with TRBJ2-6, with D perhaps TRBD2 (7 bases). The germline V and J ends were trimmed by 3 bases and 4 bases, with 13 bases remaining between them. CDR1 LNHDA and CDR2 SQIVND come from the germline V gene (reference sequence). The CDR3 is 16 residues long.

The V and J genes are TRBV7-2 and TRBJ1-5, with D unclear. Germline V gene data show CDR1 as SGHTA and CDR2 as FQGNSA. Trimming cost V 7 bases and J 7 bases, with 14 bases left between them. The CDR3 sequence is 13 residues long. In nucleotides, the CDR3 is TGTGCCAGCACCTCGCAAGTGGGGCAGCCCCAGCATTTT. Translated, it gives CASTSQVGQPQHF.

For this clone: Other DNA sequences of this sample code for an identical CDR3. The V and J genes are TRBV7-9 and TRBJ1-5, with D maybe TRBD1 (6 bases). The V gene's germline CDR1 is SEHNR and CDR2 FQNEAQ (reference sequence). The CDR3 is made up of 15 amino acids. Trimming stripped 5 bases from V and 0 bases from J, with 11 bases between. The CDR3 region is CASSPGDSSNQPQHF. As DNA, the CDR3 is TGTGCCAGCAGCCCAGGGGATTCTAGCAATCAGCCCCAGCATTTT. The entire variable domain, with the rest obtained from reference TRBV7-9 and TRBJ1-5, is as follows: DTGVSQNPRHKITKRGQNVTFRCDPISEHNRLYWYRQTLGQGPEFLTYFQNEAQLEKSRLLSDRFSAERPKGSFSTLEIQRTEQGDSAMYLCASSPGDSSNQPQHFGDGTRLSIL.

The chain combines TRBV2 with TRBJ2-4; no reliable D call. With 4 bases removed from V and 0 bases from J, the gap between germline ends came to 13 bases. CDR1 SNHLY and CDR2 FYNNEI come from the germline V gene. The CDR3 totals 16 residues. The CDR3 bases are TGTGCCAGCAGTGGCTCAATGGGGTTAGCCAAAAACATTCAGTACTTC. Translating it yields CASSGSMGLAKNIQYF.

The chain links TRBV7-9 to TRBJ2-5; TRBD2 matches 9 bases. Looked up from germline, CDR1 is SEHNR and CDR2 is FQNEAQ (reference sequence). This CDR3 comprises 15 residues. J was trimmed by 4 bases and V by 5 bases; bases with no gene match: 8. The CDR3 region has the DNA TGTGCCAGCAGCGTCCAGACTAGCGGTGGAGAGACCCAGTACTTC. Encoded protein: CASSVQTSGGETQYF.

The V gene is TRBV28, the J gene TRBJ1-2; maybe TRBD1 (6 bases). Trimming shortened V by 2 bases and J by 4 bases, and 14 bases separated the two germline ends. The germline gives CDR1 MDHEN, CDR2 SYDVKM. There are 15 residues in the CDR3. The CDR3 here is CASSLMAGEAYGYTF. The CDR3 bases are TGTGCCAGCAGTTTAATGGCAGGGGAGGCCTATGGCTACACCTTC.

The J gene is TRBJ1-2, the V gene TRBV29-1; the match to TRBD1 covers 9 bases. The V gene's germline CDR1 is SQVTM and CDR2 ANQGSEA. V lost 4 bases and J lost 7; bases outside the gene matches: 1. There are 11 residues in the CDR3. The CDR3 loop reads CSVGTGVGYTF. Written as DNA, the CDR3 is TGCAGCGTTGGGACAGGGGTTGGCTACACCTTC.

The chain combines TRBV19 with TRBJ1-5; no clear D. The CDR3 has 17 amino acids. The V end lost 2 bases, the J end lost 5 bases, and 19 bases lay between the germline ends. Germline V lookup: CDR1 LNHDA, CDR2 SQIVND (reference sequence). CDR3 coding DNA: TGTGCCAGTAGTATACGCACCGTGCCACACAACGATCAGCCCCAGCATTTT. Translating it yields CASSIRTVPHNDQPQHF.

V gene TRBV6-5 combines with J gene TRBJ1-4; 8 nucleotides agree with TRBD1. This CDR3 spans 16 amino acids. In germline, CDR1 is MNHEY, CDR2 SVGAGI. Germline trimming cut 2 bases from V and 6 bases from J; bases unmatched to any gene: 8. The DNA of the CDR3 is TGTGCCAGCAGTTACGGTCTCGGGACAGGACATGAAAAACTGTTTTTT. It translates to CASSYGLGTGHEKLFF.

The table lists this clone with a count of one. The CDR3, as DNA: TGTGCCAGCAGCGTAGACACGGGGGGGTGGAATGAGCAGTTCTTC. This codes for CASSVDTGGWNEQFF. The chain combines TRBV9 with TRBJ2-1, with 8 bases fitting TRBD2. CDR1 and CDR2 from the germline V gene are SGDLS and YYNGEE. Trimming took 0 bases from V and 7 from J; bases not matched to a gene: 6. The CDR3 covers 15 residues.

About this clone itself: Likely a read error: the CDR3 ends without its conserved phenylalanine or tryptophan. It is unclear where the CDR3 begins or ends on the DNA, so no DNA is shown, and the CDR3 is as TCRdb lists it. This chain links TRBV7-2 with TRBJ2-7; the D call in the table, TRBD1, was not verified against the DNA. The germline V gene encodes CDR1 SGHTA and CDR2 FQGNSA. The CDR3 totals 13 residues, both ends included. The chain's CDR3 is CASSLGSGRSFGL.

This chain connects TRBV4-2 to TRBJ1-3; TRBD1 matches 7 bases. V lost 4 bases to trimming and J lost 5 bases; unmatched junction nucleotides: 11. Germline V CDR1 and CDR2: LGHNA, YNFKEQ. The CDR3 contains 16 residues. CDR3 loop: CASSLTGDVIRNTIYF. DNA of the CDR3: TGTGCCAGCAGCCTCACAGGGGATGTTATACGAAACACCATATATTTT.

The CDR3 bases are TGCGCCAGCAAGGACAGCTCCTATGGCTACACCTTC. Protein product: CASKDSSYGYTF. This chain uses TRBV5-1 with TRBJ1-2; a weak D match, TRBD1 (6 bases). V lost 6 bases and J 4 bases, leaving 10 bases between the germline ends. This CDR3 is built from 12 residues. Germline assignment: CDR1 SGHRS and CDR2 YFSETQ. Variable domain in full (rest from reference TRBV5-1 and TRBJ1-2): KAGVTQTPRYLIKTRGQQVTLSCSPISGHRSVSWYQQTPGQGLQFLFEYFSETQRNKGNFPGRFSGRQFSNSRSEMNVSTLELGDSALYLCASKDSSYGYTFGSGTRLTVV.

The rearrangement links TRBV2 to TRBJ2-3, with D possibly TRBD1 on 6 matching bases. Trimming removed 9 bases from V and 0 bases from J, with 16 bases in between. Germline-derived CDR1 and CDR2 are SNHLY and FYNNEI. The CDR3 spans 15 residues. The CDR3 coding sequence is TGTGCCAGTCGGACAGCCTCTTCTAGCACAGATACGCAGTATTTT. Translated, it gives CASRTASSSTDTQYF.

This clone was picked up one time. The chain employs TRBV7-9 and TRBJ1-3; D unclear. Germline CDR1 reads SEHNR; CDR2 reads FQNEAQ (reference sequence). The CDR3 runs 16 residues. The V end lost 2 bases, the J end lost 2 bases, and 13 bases lay between the germline ends. The DNA for the CDR3 is TGTGCCAGCAGCTTAAGTCTCCCAGGCACTGGAAACACCATATATTTT. This translates into CASSLSLPGTGNTIYF.

The chain links TRBV27 to TRBJ2-3, with D possibly being TRBD2 (5 bases). The germline V and J ends were trimmed by 2 bases and 2 bases, with 8 bases remaining between them. This CDR3 is built from 14 residues. Germline V CDR1 and CDR2: MNHEY, SMNVEV (reference sequence). The CDR3 protein is CASSLGLTTDTQYF. CDR3 sequence (DNA): TGTGCCAGCAGTTTAGGACTCACCACAGATACGCAGTATTTT.

Notes on this clone: This likely comes from a read error, as the CDR3 has no conserved phenylalanine or tryptophan at its end. J is TRBJ2-7 and V is TRBV14, with TRBD1 identical over 7 bases. V lost 5 bases and J lost 7; bases outside the gene matches: 11. This CDR3 spans 14 amino acids. The germline V gene encodes CDR1 SGHDN and CDR2 FVKESK. The CDR3 is CASSITGVKREQYL. CDR3 DNA: TGTGCCAGCAGCATCACAGGGGTAAAAAGGGAGCAGTACCTC.

The chain recombines TRBV19 with TRBJ1-4; a possible D gene is TRBD1 (5 bases). Trimming cost V 9 bases and J 8 bases, with 19 bases left between them. Germline CDR1 and CDR2: LNHDA and SQIVND (reference sequence). This CDR3 is 14 amino acids long. The CDR3 sequence: CASHRGPRGEKLFF. The CDR3 DNA follows: TGTGCCAGCCATAGGGGCCCCCGAGGGGAAAAACTGTTTTTT. Supplemented by reference TRBV19 and TRBJ1-4, the full variable domain reads DGGITQSPKYLFRKEGQNVTLSCEQNLNHDAMYWYRQDPGQGLRLIYYSQIVNDFQKGDIAEGYSVSREKKESFPLTVTSAQKNPTAFYLCASHRGPRGEKLFFGSGTQLSVL.

The V and J genes are TRBV28 and TRBJ2-5, with 9 bases identical to TRBD2. J was trimmed by 2 bases and V by 2 bases; bases with no gene match: 6. This CDR3 is built from 16 residues. The germline V gene encodes CDR1 MDHEN and CDR2 SYDVKM. CDR3: CASSLILAGPQETQYF. The CDR3 region has the DNA TGTGCCAGCAGTTTAATCCTAGCGGGGCCACAAGAGACCCAGTACTTC.